A selection of T cell receptor beta chains follows, all from one sample in a study of blood T cell repertoires in COVID-19. TCRdb's table, derived via immunoSEQ multiplex PCR, lists solely in-frame clones and lacks some. There are about 110,000 clones in the sample; 88% occur only once, and under 3% lies in the top ten. The sample was peripheral blood. These receptors came from a human donor in a cohort sampled during active COVID-19. The CDR3 runs from the conserved cysteine through the conserved F or W. D genes are given only for firm matches. Size is stated for part of the rows, as once, few or many counts, or as a class when the clone is expanded.

abundance,j_gene,d_gene,v_gene,CDR3aa,CDR3nt
once,TRBJ1-5,TRBD1,TRBV19,CASSTPDRVNQPQHF,TGTGCCAGTAGTACCCCGGACAGGGTCAATCAGCCCCAGCATTTT
-,TRBJ1-2,-,TRBV25-1,CASSESGGGTNYGYTF,TGTGCCAGCAGTGAATCTGGGGGCGGTACTAACTATGGCTACACCTTC
-,TRBJ1-1,-,TRBV28,CASSLSQQGGTEAFF,TGTGCCAGCAGTTTATCCCAACAGGGAGGGACTGAAGCTTTCTTT
few,TRBJ1-6,TRBD1,TRBV19,CASTPPGQGNNSPLHF,TGTGCCAGTACTCCACCTGGACAGGGTAATAATTCACCCCTCCACTTT
-,TRBJ2-7,TRBD1,TRBV7-9,CASSLSGQGRSEQYF,TGTGCCAGCAGCTTGAGTGGACAGGGGAGGTCCGAGCAGTACTTC
-,TRBJ2-2,-,TRBV5-4,CASSETGTGSFNTGELFF,TGTGCCAGCAGCGAAACCGGAACAGGGAGCTTCAACACCGGGGAGCTGTTTTTT
-,TRBJ2-7,TRBD1,TRBV7-8,CASSGPGGTGGYEQYF,TGTGCCAGCAGCGGACCGGGCGGGACAGGGGGCTACGAGCAGTACTTC
-,TRBJ2-7,TRBD1,TRBV9,CASSVGQGASVSHEQYF,TGTGCCAGCAGCGTAGGACAGGGGGCGTCGGTTTCCCACGAGCAGTACTTC
-,TRBJ1-5,-,TRBV19,CASSIGGSAGNQPQHF,TGTGCCAGTAGTATAGGGGGGTCGGCGGGAAATCAGCCCCAGCATTTT
-,TRBJ2-3,TRBD2,TRBV30,CAWGAGGPYTQYF,TGTGCCTGGGGAGCGGGAGGGCCGTATACGCAGTATTTT
-,TRBJ1-3,-,TRBV29-1,CSVEDLRRGSGNTIYF,TGCAGCGTTGAAGATCTTCGCAGGGGAAGTGGAAACACCATATATTTT
-,TRBJ2-1,-,TRBV4-1,CASSPLALTYNEQFF,TGCGCCAGCAGCCCCCTAGCGCTAACTTACAATGAGCAGTTCTTC
-,TRBJ1-1,TRBD1,TRBV5-6,CASSFLGQGFPEAFF,TGTGCCAGCAGCTTCCTTGGACAGGGATTCCCTGAAGCTTTCTTT
-,TRBJ2-7,-,TRBV9,CASSPQRTGVGEQYF,TGTGCCAGCAGCCCCCAGAGGACGGGGGTGGGAGAGCAGTACTTC
-,TRBJ2-7,-,TRBV28,CASSLSQGPYEQYF,TGTGCCAGCAGTTTAAGTCAGGGTCCCTACGAGCAGTACTTC
-,TRBJ2-2,-,TRBV5-8,CASLRGVGELFF,TGTGCCAGCTTACGGGGTGTCGGGGAGCTGTTTTTT
-,TRBJ2-5,TRBD1,TRBV19,CASSMWTGVETQYF,TGTGCCAGTAGTATGTGGACAGGGGTCGAGACCCAGTACTTC
-,TRBJ2-3,-,TRBV7-8,CASAPGLANEDTQYF,TGTGCCAGCGCCCCGGGTCTAGCAAATGAGGATACGCAGTATTTT
-,TRBJ1-2,TRBD1,TRBV6-5,CASRPPGQGYGYTF,TGTGCCAGCAGGCCCCCGGGACAGGGATATGGCTACACCTTC
-,TRBJ1-1,-,TRBV5-5,CASSLVATGRGTEAFF,TGTGCCAGCAGCTTGGTAGCCACAGGGCGGGGGACTGAAGCTTTCTTT
-,TRBJ1-1,-,TRBV4-2,CATGGTGDTEAFF,TGTGCCACGGGGGGGACGGGGGACACTGAAGCTTTCTTT
-,TRBJ2-2,TRBD1,TRBV24-1,CATSDHGQGPGELFF,TGTGCCACCAGTGATCACGGACAGGGTCCCGGGGAGCTGTTTTTT
-,TRBJ1-6,TRBD1,TRBV10-1,CASRDPAWGQGLSSYNSPLHF,TGCGCCAGCAGAGACCCCGCGTGGGGACAGGGGTTAAGCTCCTATAATTCACCCCTCCACTTT
-,TRBJ1-4,TRBD1,TRBV4-1,CASSRPPGQPNEKLFF,TGCGCCAGCAGCCGCCCACCGGGACAGCCTAATGAAAAACTGTTTTTT
-,TRBJ2-7,TRBD2,TRBV18,CASCRTGGFRSEQYF,TGTGCCAGCTGCAGGACCGGGGGGTTCCGGTCCGAGCAGTACTTC
-,TRBJ1-4,TRBD1,TRBV5-1,CASSLRTGGTVSNEKLFF,TGCGCCAGCAGCTTGCGGACAGGGGGCACTGTGTCTAATGAAAAACTGTTTTTT